This T cell receptor (beta chain) stems from a study of T-cell memory formation after mild COVID-19. Study results and caveats: Prior to infection, memory already included some responding clones, suggesting cross-reactive memory joined.

Trimming removed 4 bases from V and 2 bases from J; junction bases left unmatched: 0. Germline V gene data show CDR1 as LGHNA and CDR2 as YNFKEQ. This CDR3 has 14 residues. This clonotype has a handful of counts. The target antigen is unknown. In TCRdb, the 5' RACE reads were re-called with MiXCR into one record per CDR3 protein. The sample lists 140,000 or so distinct CDR3 sequences, 11% to 15% occurring once. This chain connects TRBV4-2 to TRBJ2-7, with 12 bases fitting TRBD2. Sequencing used PBMCs or a T cell subset sorted from them (not recorded which). The TCR originated in an adult woman who had mild COVID-19 (a few samples of this study predate the infection). Cell type and time point are not known. The chain's CDR3 is CASSPSGRAYEQYF. CDR3 in DNA: TGTGCCAGCAGCCCTAGCGGGAGGGCCTACGAGCAGTACTTC.